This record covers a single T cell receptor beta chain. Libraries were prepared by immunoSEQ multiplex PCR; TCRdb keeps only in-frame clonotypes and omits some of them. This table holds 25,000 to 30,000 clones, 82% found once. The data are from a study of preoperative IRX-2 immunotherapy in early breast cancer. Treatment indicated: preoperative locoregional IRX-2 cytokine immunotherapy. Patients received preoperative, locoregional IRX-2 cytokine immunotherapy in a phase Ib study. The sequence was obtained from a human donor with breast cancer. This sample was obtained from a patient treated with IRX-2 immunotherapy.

CDR3 protein: CASTPLPETEAFF. CDR3 DNA sequence: TGTGCCAGCACCCCTCTCCCCGAGACTGAAGCTTTCTTT. This chain uses TRBV12-5 with TRBJ1-1, with unresolved D. Germline V CDR1 and CDR2: LGHNT, FRNRAP. The CDR3 extends over 13 amino acids.